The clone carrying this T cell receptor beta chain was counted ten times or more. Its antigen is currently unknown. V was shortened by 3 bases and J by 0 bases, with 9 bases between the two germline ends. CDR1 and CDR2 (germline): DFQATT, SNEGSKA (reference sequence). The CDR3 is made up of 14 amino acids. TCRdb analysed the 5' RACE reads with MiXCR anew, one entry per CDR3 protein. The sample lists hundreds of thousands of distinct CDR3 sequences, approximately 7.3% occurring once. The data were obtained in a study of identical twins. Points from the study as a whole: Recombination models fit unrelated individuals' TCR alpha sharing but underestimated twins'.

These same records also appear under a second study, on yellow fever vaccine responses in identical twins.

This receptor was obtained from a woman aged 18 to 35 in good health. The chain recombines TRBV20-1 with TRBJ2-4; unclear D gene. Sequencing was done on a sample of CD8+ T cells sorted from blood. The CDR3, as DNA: TGCAGTGCTAGGGTGGTAGAAGCCAAAAACATTCAGTACTTC. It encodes CSARVVEAKNIQYF.